These 8 T cell receptor beta chains were all obtained from the same sample, sequenced in a study of Ad26.COV2.S vaccination and SARS-CoV-2 variants. Sequencing used immunoSEQ multiplex PCR; TCRdb keeps in-frame clones, though not all of them. Of about 350,000 clones listed, 88% were seen once; the top ten hold around 5.8%. Treatment indicated: some 20 received Ad26.COV2.S at low or high dose, single or two shots; five or six received placebo; per-sample allocation not given. All samples were drawn on day 63, counting from the first vaccine or placebo injection. Here the sequenced sample was peripheral blood, taken in a trial of Ad26.COV2.S vaccine versus placebo. The receptors stem from a person aged 18-65 years who received the Ad26.COV2.S COVID-19 vaccine or a placebo.

In DNA, the CDR3 is TGTGCCAGCAGACCTAGTCGGGGCGCCACCGGGGAGCTGTTTTTT. It specifies CASRPSRGATGELFF. V gene TRBV28 combines with J gene TRBJ2-2; D tentatively fits TRBD1 or TRBD2 (5 bases each). The CDR3 loop spans 15 amino acids. V dropped 6 bases and J dropped 4 bases, with 15 bases sitting between them. Per the germline V gene, CDR1 is MDHEN and CDR2 is SYDVKM.

The chain has TRBV6-5 and TRBJ2-6; D ambiguous. The ends were cut back, 10 bases at V and 3 bases at J, with 16 bases in the middle. Per germline, CDR1 MNHEY and CDR2 SVGAGI. This CDR3 is 15 amino acids long. The CDR3 is CATASSGGGANVLTF. DNA of the CDR3: TGTGCCACAGCGAGCTCGGGCGGTGGGGCCAACGTCCTGACTTTC.

The chain couples TRBV2 to TRBJ1-2; D might be TRBD1 (6 bases). Germline V gene lookup returns CDR1 SNHLY and CDR2 FYNNEI. The CDR3 loop spans 15 amino acids. Trimming took 7 bases from V and 3 from J, leaving 18 bases between them. Here the CDR3 reads CASTLGRGQDYGYTF. The CDR3, as DNA: TGTGCCAGCACCCTAGGTCGGGGGCAAGACTATGGCTACACCTTC.

CDR3 protein: CASSSLGGNTEAFF. CDR3 bases: TGTGCCAGCAGTTCCCTCGGCGGAAACACTGAAGCTTTCTTT. This rearrangement joins TRBV6-5 to TRBJ1-1, with D uncertain. CDR1 is MNHEY and CDR2 is SVGAGI in the germline V gene. Trimming took off 4 bases at V and 2 bases at J, with 11 bases between the two ends. The CDR3 is 14 amino acids.

This sequence joins TRBV5-1 and TRBJ1-3; D gene ambiguous. This CDR3 is 16 amino acids long. The germline CDR1 and CDR2 sequences are SGHRS and YFSETQ. The V end was cut by 4 bases, the J end by 1 base, with 15 bases between. The CDR3 is CASSDSGVRSGNTIYF. CDR3 DNA sequence: TGCGCCAGCAGCGATTCTGGGGTCCGTTCTGGAAACACCATATATTTT.

As for this clone: The germline gene is not matched at one end of the junction; a read error may be the cause. The J gene is TRBJ1-1, the V gene TRBV15; the D is unclear. The length of the CDR3 is 14 residues. The germline V gene encodes CDR1 LNHNV and CDR2 YYDKDF (reference sequence). In DNA form, the CDR3 reads TGTGCCACCAGCAGAGTTGGGTGGAACACTGAAACTTTCTTT. Encoded protein: CATSRVGWNTETFF. The whole variable domain, filled in from reference TRBV15 and TRBJ1-1, reads DAMVIQNPRYQVTQFGKPVTLSCSQTLNHNVMYWYQQKSSQAPKLLFHYYDKDFNNEADTPDNFQSRRPNTSFCFLDIRSPGLGDTAMYLCATSRVGWNTETFFGQGTRLTVV.

The CDR3 region has the DNA TGTGCCAGCAGCCAAGTCCTCCGGAACAGCTACAATGAGCAGTTCTTC. Its translation is CASSQVLRNSYNEQFF. J is TRBJ2-1 and V is TRBV3-1 (or the pseudogene TRBV3-2), with D hard to call. The germline V and J ends were trimmed by 1 base and 3 bases, with 13 bases remaining between them. The CDR3 runs to 16 residues. Germline V lookup: CDR1 LGHDT, CDR2 YNNKEL (reference sequence).

The chain carries TRBV5-4 and TRBJ2-5; 7 nucleotides align to TRBD1. CDR1 is SGHNT and CDR2 is YYREEE in the germline V gene (reference sequence). Trimming at V came to 4 bases and at J to 3 bases, leaving 3 bases not matched to a gene. The CDR3 runs 13 residues. The chain's CDR3 is CASSAGTEETQYF. The CDR3 DNA follows: TGTGCCAGCAGCGCCGGGACAGAAGAGACCCAGTACTTC.